These T cell receptor beta chains were read from a single sample in a study of cytomegalovirus exposure and HLA in healthy donors. Using immunoSEQ multiplex PCR, the repertoire was profiled, and TCRdb retains in-frame clones only, with some absent. The data show 160,000 or so clones, 72% seen once. Sequenced material: PBMCs. These receptors came from a human donor in good health. Both conserved end residues are part of each CDR3. Fields, in order: V gene, clone size, D gene, J gene, CDR3 length, CDR3 DNA, CDR3 protein. The D gene is left open where the match is weak. Expanded clones are given a class, and other clones once, few, many or no size at all.

v_call: TRBV9
clone_size: .
d_call: TRBD1
j_call: TRBJ1-4
cdr3_length: 15
cdr3_nt: TGTGCCAGCAGCCCAGGGGGCGGAACTAATGAAAAACTGTTTTTT
cdr3_aa: CASSPGGGTNEKLFF

v_call: TRBV7-9
clone_size: few
d_call: .
j_call: TRBJ1-1
cdr3_length: 13
cdr3_nt: TGTGCCAGCAGGACCGACACAAACACTGAAGCTTTCTTT
cdr3_aa: CASRTDTNTEAFF

v_call: TRBV30
clone_size: .
d_call: .
j_call: TRBJ1-5
cdr3_length: 13
cdr3_nt: TGTGCCTGGAGTGTACGGGGCAATCAGCCCCAGCATTTT
cdr3_aa: CAWSVRGNQPQHF

v_call: TRBV7-2
clone_size: .
d_call: .
j_call: TRBJ1-1
cdr3_length: 15
cdr3_nt: TGTGCCAGCAGGGAACAGGGATTCCCGAACACTGAAGCTTTCTTT
cdr3_aa: CASREQGFPNTEAFF

v_call: TRBV7-2
clone_size: .
d_call: .
j_call: TRBJ2-3
cdr3_length: 14
cdr3_nt: TGTGCCAGCGGCCTACAGGGTAGCACAGATACGCAGTATTTT
cdr3_aa: CASGLQGSTDTQYF

v_call: TRBV11-2
clone_size: once
d_call: .
j_call: TRBJ1-2
cdr3_length: 13
cdr3_nt: TGTGCCAGCAGCCCTCAAAGACAGATCTCCCACACCTTC
cdr3_aa: CASSPQRQISHTF

v_call: TRBV19
clone_size: .
d_call: .
j_call: TRBJ1-1
cdr3_length: 16
cdr3_nt: TGTGCCAGTAGTGATCCTCGGCGGCCCGGGAACACTGAAGCTTTCTTT
cdr3_aa: CASSDPRRPGNTEAFF

v_call: TRBV6-1
clone_size: .
d_call: .
j_call: TRBJ2-2
cdr3_length: 11
cdr3_nt: TGTGCCGGGGCGGAGACCGGGGAGCTGTTTTTT
cdr3_aa: CAGAETGELFF

v_call: TRBV9
clone_size: .
d_call: .
j_call: TRBJ2-7
cdr3_length: 14
cdr3_nt: TGTGCCAGCAGCGTAGGAGCAGGGAATTACGAGCAGTACTTC
cdr3_aa: CASSVGAGNYEQYF

v_call: TRBV28
clone_size: .
d_call: TRBD1
j_call: TRBJ2-7
cdr3_length: 16
cdr3_nt: TGTGCCAGCAGTTCCCTCGGACAGGGGGTTCCCTACGAGCAGTACTTC
cdr3_aa: CASSSLGQGVPYEQYF

v_call: TRBV30
clone_size: .
d_call: TRBD2
j_call: TRBJ2-2
cdr3_length: 16
cdr3_nt: TGTGCCTGGGACCCTCAGGCTAGCGGGCACGCCGGGGAGCTGTTTTTT
cdr3_aa: CAWDPQASGHAGELFF

v_call: TRBV19
clone_size: .
d_call: .
j_call: TRBJ1-2
cdr3_length: 13
cdr3_nt: TGTGCCAGTAGTATAGGCGGAGGCAGGGGCTACACCTTC
cdr3_aa: CASSIGGGRGYTF

v_call: TRBV11-2
clone_size: .
d_call: .
j_call: TRBJ1-1
cdr3_length: 12
cdr3_nt: TGTGCCAGCAGCCGTGTGAACACTGAAGCTTTCTTT
cdr3_aa: CASSRVNTEAFF

v_call: TRBV12-5
clone_size: few
d_call: TRBD1
j_call: TRBJ2-2
cdr3_length: 18
cdr3_nt: TGTGCTAGTGCCTCCCTCCAACAGGGGCCTCCGAACACCGGGGAGCTGTTTTTT
cdr3_aa: CASASLQQGPPNTGELFF